A few counts support the clone carrying this TCR beta chain. This sample was included in a study of blood T cell repertoires in COVID-19. This CDR3 contains 13 residues. CDR1 is GTSNPN and CDR2 is SVGIG in the germline V gene (reference sequence). Trimming stripped 2 bases from V and 3 bases from J, with 9 bases between. Here immunoSEQ multiplex PCR was the method, and the copy in TCRdb shows in-frame clones only, minus some. This table holds about 160,000 clones, around 87% found once. The TCR was taken from a woman between 65 and 79 years old with COVID-19, enrolled during active disease. The specimen sequenced was peripheral blood. The chain employs TRBV30 and TRBJ2-3, with D possibly matching TRBD2 (6 bases). The CDR3 DNA follows: TGTGCCTGGAGTCTGCTAGCGACAGATACGCAGTATTTT. Its translation: CAWSLLATDTQYF.